The table lists the clone carrying this TCR beta chain with a few counts. Its antigen remains unknown. This sample's time point: after neoadjuvant nivolumab, at surgical resection. This specimen belongs to a study of neoadjuvant anti-PD-1 for oral cavity cancer. Study-wide context: Patients mostly received three to four biweekly nivolumab doses at 3 mg/kg before surgery. Study-level findings and limits: Greater tumor shrinkage accompanied bigger post-treatment sizes of preexisting clones.

Here immunoSEQ multiplex PCR was the method, and the copy in TCRdb shows in-frame clones only, minus some. Altogether about 37,000 clones are present, 38% being singletons, with the ten largest covering approximately 15%. The CDR3 length is 13 residues. Germline values: CDR1 SQVTM, CDR2 ANQGSEA. The chain couples TRBV29-1 to TRBJ1-1, with 11 positions matching TRBD1. The sequence was collected from a person aged 35-79 years with oral cavity squamous cell carcinoma. Specimen: tumor tissue, collected after nivolumab (anti-PD-1) treatment. The CDR3 sequence is CRGQGDADTEAFF. The CDR3 DNA reads TGCAGGGGACAGGGGGATGCGGACACTGAAGCTTTCTTT.